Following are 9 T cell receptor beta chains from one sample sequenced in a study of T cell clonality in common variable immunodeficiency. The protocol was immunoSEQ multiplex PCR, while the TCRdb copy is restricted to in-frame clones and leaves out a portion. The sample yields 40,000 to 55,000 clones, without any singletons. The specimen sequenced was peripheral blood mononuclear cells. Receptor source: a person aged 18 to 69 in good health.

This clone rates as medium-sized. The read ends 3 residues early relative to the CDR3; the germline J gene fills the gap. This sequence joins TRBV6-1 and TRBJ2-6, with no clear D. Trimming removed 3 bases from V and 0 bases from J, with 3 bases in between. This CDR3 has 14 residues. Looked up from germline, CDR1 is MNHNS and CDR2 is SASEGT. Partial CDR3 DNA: TGTGCCAGCAGTGACAACTCTGGGGCCAACGTC. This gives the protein CASSDNSGANV. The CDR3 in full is CASSDNSGANVLTF.

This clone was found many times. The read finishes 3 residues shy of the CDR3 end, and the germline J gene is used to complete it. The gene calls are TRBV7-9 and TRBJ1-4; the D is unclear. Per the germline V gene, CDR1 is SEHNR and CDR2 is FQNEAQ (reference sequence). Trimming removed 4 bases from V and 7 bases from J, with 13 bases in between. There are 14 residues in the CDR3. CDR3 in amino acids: CASSSKGSGEKLFF. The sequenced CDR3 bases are TGTGCCAGCAGCTCCAAGGGAAGCGGTGAAAAA.

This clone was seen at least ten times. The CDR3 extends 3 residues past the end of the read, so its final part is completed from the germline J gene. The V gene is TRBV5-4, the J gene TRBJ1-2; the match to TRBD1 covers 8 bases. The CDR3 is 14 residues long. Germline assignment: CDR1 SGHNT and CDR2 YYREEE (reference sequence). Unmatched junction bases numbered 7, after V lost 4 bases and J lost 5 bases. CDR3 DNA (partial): TGTGCCAGCAGCCCCGACAGGGGTGTTTATGGC. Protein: CASSPDRGVYG. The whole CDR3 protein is CASSPDRGVYGYTF. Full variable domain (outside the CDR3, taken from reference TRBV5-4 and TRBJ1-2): ETGVTQSPTHLIKTRGQQVTLRCSSQSGHNTVSWYQQALGQGPQFIFQYYREEENGRGNFPPRFSGLQFPNYSSELNVNALELDDSALYLCASSPDRGVYGYTFGSGTRLTVV.

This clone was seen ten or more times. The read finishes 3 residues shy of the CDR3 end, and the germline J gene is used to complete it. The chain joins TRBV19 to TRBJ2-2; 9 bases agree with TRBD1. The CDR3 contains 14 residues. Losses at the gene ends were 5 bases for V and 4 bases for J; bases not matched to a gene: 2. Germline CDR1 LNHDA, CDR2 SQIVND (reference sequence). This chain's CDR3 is CASSWDRATGELFF. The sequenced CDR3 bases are TGTGCCAGTAGTTGGGACAGGGCCACCGGGGAG.

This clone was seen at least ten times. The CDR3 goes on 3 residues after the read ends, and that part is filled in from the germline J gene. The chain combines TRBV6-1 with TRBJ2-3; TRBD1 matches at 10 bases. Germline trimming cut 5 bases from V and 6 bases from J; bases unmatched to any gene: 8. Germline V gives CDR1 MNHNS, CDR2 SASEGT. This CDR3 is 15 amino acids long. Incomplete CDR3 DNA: TGTGCCAGCAGTAAAGGGGGACAGGGGTCGGATACG. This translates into CASSKGGQGSDT. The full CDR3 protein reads CASSKGGQGSDTQYF.

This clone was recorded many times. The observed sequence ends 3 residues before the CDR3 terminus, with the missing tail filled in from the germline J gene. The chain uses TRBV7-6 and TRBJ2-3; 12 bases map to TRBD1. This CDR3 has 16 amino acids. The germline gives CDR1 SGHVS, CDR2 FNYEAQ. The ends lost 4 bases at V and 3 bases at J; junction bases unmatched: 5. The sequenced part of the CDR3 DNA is TGTGCCAGCAGCTCGGGACAGGGGGCGTTAACAGATACG. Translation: CASSSGQGALTDT. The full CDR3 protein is CASSSGQGALTDTQYF.

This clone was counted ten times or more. Partial CDR3 DNA: TGCAGCGCCAGCCAAGGGGGAGAGGAAAAA. Amino acid sequence: CSASQGGEEK. The whole CDR3 reads CSASQGGEEKLFF. The chain links TRBV29-1 to TRBJ1-4; tentative D call: TRBD1 (6 bases). The observed sequence ends 3 residues before the CDR3 terminus, with the missing tail filled in from the germline J gene. Trimming took 7 bases from V and 8 from J, leaving 17 bases between them. Looked up from germline, CDR1 is SQVTM and CDR2 is ANQGSEA. The CDR3 has 13 amino acids.

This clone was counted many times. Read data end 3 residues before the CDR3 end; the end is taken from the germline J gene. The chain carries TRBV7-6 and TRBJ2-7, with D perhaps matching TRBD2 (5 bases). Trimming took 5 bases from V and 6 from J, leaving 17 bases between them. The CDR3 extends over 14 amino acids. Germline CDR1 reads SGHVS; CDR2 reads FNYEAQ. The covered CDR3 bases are TGTGCCAGCAGCCCGACTAACTTTGACACCGAG. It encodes CASSPTNFDTE. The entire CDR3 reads CASSPTNFDTEQYF.

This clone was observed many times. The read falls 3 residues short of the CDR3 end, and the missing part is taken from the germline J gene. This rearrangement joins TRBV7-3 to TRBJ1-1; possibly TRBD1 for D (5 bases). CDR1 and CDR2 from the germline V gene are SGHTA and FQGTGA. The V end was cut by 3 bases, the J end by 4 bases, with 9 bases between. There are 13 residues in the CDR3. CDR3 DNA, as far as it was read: TGTGCCAGCAGCTTGGGGGGAGGCACTGAA. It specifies CASSLGGGTE. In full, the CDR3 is CASSLGGGTEAFF.